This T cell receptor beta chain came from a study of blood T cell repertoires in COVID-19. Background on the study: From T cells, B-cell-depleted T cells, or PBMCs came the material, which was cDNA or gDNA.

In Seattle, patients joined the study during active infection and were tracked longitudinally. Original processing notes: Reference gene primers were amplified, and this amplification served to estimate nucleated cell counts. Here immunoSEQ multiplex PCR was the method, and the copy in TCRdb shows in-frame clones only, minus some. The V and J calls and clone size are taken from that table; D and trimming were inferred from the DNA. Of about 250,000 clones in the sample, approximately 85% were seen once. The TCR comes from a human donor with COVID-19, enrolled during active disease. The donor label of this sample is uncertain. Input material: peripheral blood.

In DNA, the CDR3 is TGCGCCAGCAGCTTGTTTGGGCAGGGAAAACCTGGCTACACCTTC. It specifies CASSLFGQGKPGYTF. V usage is TRBV5-1 and J usage is TRBJ1-2; weak D call: TRBD1 (5 bases). Germline loops: CDR1 SGHRS, CDR2 YFSETQ. The V end lost 1 base, the J end lost 7 bases, and 17 bases lay between the germline ends. This CDR3 spans 15 amino acids.